This T cell receptor beta chain derives from a study of CD8 T cells in Susac syndrome. Study overall: The sequenced Susac syndrome patients included six who had clinically active disease and roughly 8 who were in remission. Susac syndrome patients were untreated, on corticosteroids with some adding intravenous immunoglobulin, or on intravenous immunoglobulin only. Study-wide results and limits: As the study acknowledged, the number of individuals who were part of its TCR sequencing and HLA analysis was relatively small.

Random hexamers primed reverse transcription of about 0.5 to 1 ug RNA. Amplification of TCR beta CDR3 was carried out by immunoSEQ multiplex PCR, which covered 54 Vbeta and 13 Jbeta segments. TCRdb re-analysed the immunoSEQ multiplex PCR reads in MiXCR, keeping a single row per CDR3 protein. This table has 100,000 to 150,000 distinct CDR3 sequences, more than 90% appearing once. As concerns this clonotype: Its antigen is unidentified.

The CDR3 covers 15 residues. Germline V gives CDR1 SQVTM, CDR2 ANQGSEA. V gave up 0 bases and J gave up 9 bases; unmatched junction bases: 5. The sequence derives from a human donor with Susac syndrome. The chain joins TRBV29-1 to TRBJ2-1; 13 bases are shared with TRBD2. The sequenced sample was CD8+ T cells from PBMCs. The CDR3 DNA is TGCAGCGTTGAAGATACTAGCGGGAGGGCCATTGAGCAGTTCTTC. Residues: CSVEDTSGRAIEQFF.